These 9 T cell receptor beta chains originate from one sample sequenced in a study of blood T cells in healthy people across ages (dated by TCRdb to about 2015). The library was generated by 5' RACE. The instrument given in TCRdb is Illumina HiSeq 2500. A second PCR of about 7 to 12 cycles was run with a J-beta primer mix and a sample-barcoded 5' primer. TCRdb's own reprocessing of the public reads used fastp at Q25 and MiXCR and kept productive beta chains. Rows matching on CDR3 protein sequence are summarized as one entry with the most common DNA and genes. In this sample the table shows roughly 2 million distinct CDR3 sequences, 49% of which occur a single time. Less than 2.5% of the sample is in the top ten clones. Sequenced: blood. The receptors shown here come from a woman between 35 and 50 years old in good health.

The sample holds a few counts of this clonotype. V usage is TRBV28 and J usage is TRBJ2-1, with D tentatively TRBD1 (5 bases). Germline loops: CDR1 MDHEN, CDR2 SYDVKM. Deletions cut 6 bases from V and 15 bases from J, with 15 bases between. The CDR3 spans 11 residues. For the CDR3, the DNA is TGTGCCAGCAGCCTAGGGCAGGGATGGTTCTTC. Protein product: CASSLGQGWFF.

This clonotype has only a few counts. The genes are TRBV24-1 and TRBJ1-2; 11 bases are a match to TRBD1. The CDR3 is made up of 16 amino acids. The V and J ends lost 3 bases and 1 base, in that order; junction bases with no gene match: 3. Germline V gives CDR1 KGHDR, CDR2 SFDVKD. CDR3 DNA: TGTGCCACCAGTGATCCCGGGACAGGGGGTAACTATGGCTACACCTTC. Protein: CATSDPGTGGNYGYTF.

This clonotype was seen a few times. The V call is TRBV6-6, the J call TRBJ1-2; D is possibly TRBD1 (5 bases). The CDR3 sequence is 15 residues long. The germline V gene has CDR1 MNHNY and CDR2 SVGAGI (reference sequence). V was pared by 2 bases and J by 5 bases, with 15 bases between. CDR3 protein: CASSYLQTAPYGYTF. DNA for the CDR3: TGTGCCAGCAGTTACCTACAGACAGCCCCTTATGGCTACACCTTC.

Remarks on this clonotype: The junction does not match germline at one end; this may be a read error. The chain couples TRBV7-7 to TRBJ1-1; 8 positions match TRBD1. CDR1 is SSHAT and CDR2 is FNYEAQ in the germline V gene (reference sequence). CDR3 length: 16 amino acids. This CDR3 is CASRPLQGGVNTEAFF. The CDR3, as DNA: TGTGCTAGCAGACCTCTACAGGGGGGGGTGAACACTGAAGCTTTCTTT.

The chain carries TRBV12-3 or TRBV12-4 and TRBJ2-2; D is possibly TRBD1 (6 bases). This CDR3 region has 17 residues. With 5 bases removed from V and 0 bases from J, the gap between germline ends came to 16 bases. Here the CDR3 reads CASSPDRPDPNTGELFF. The CDR3 DNA reads as TGTGCCAGCAGTCCGGACAGACCAGACCCGAACACCGGGGAGCTGTTTTTT.

J is TRBJ2-5 and V is TRBV12-3 or TRBV12-4, with TRBD1 identical over 8 bases. V shed 6 bases and J 4 bases; nucleotides not matched to a gene: 10. The CDR3 contains 15 residues. The CDR3 reads CASSPGTGGGETQYF. CDR3 in DNA: TGTGCCAGCAGCCCCGGGACAGGTGGGGGAGAGACCCAGTACTTC.

Points on this clonotype: Its ends do not fully match the called genes, so a read error is possible. The rearrangement joins TRBV7-3 to TRBJ2-1, with 7 bases lining up with TRBD2. CDR3 length: 18 residues. In germline, CDR1 is SGHTA, CDR2 FQGTGA. The CDR3 nucleotides read TGTGCCAGCAGCTTTTATCCCTCAACGGGAGGCAAATACAATGAACAGTTCTTC. Protein: CASSFYPSTGGKYNEQFF.

The V gene is TRBV2, the J gene TRBJ1-2, with 7 bases lining up with TRBD1. V lost 9 bases, J lost 5 bases, and 3 bases stayed unmatched. This CDR3 is 11 amino acids long. The germline V gene encodes CDR1 SNHLY and CDR2 FYNNEI. The CDR3, as DNA: TGTGCCAGACAGGGGCGGTATGGCTACACCTTC. This gives the protein CARQGRYGYTF.

This sequence joins TRBV18 and TRBJ2-1; tentative D call: TRBD2 (5 bases). Germline values: CDR1 KGHSH, CDR2 LQKENI. This CDR3 region has 15 residues. The V end was cut by 6 bases, the J end by 7 bases, with 19 bases between. The CDR3 bases are TGTGCCAGCTCCCCCACTCGGACTGACGGTAATGAGCAGTTCTTC. This gives the protein CASSPTRTDGNEQFF.